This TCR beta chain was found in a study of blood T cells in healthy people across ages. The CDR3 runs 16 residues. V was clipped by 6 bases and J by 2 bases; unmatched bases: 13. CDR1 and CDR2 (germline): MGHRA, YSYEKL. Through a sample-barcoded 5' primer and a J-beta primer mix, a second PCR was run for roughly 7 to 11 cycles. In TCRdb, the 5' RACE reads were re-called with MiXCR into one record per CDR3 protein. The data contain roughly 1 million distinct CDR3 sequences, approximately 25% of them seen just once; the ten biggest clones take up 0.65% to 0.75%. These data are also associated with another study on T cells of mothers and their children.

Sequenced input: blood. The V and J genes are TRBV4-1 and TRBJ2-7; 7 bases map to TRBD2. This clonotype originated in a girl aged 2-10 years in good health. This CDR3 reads CASSQNSGRLPYEQYF. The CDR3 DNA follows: TGCGCCAGCAGTCAGAATAGCGGGCGACTCCCCTACGAGCAGTACTTC.